This T cell receptor (beta chain) comes out of a study of response to subunit inactivated influenza vaccine. Notes on the study in general: Seasonal influenza vaccination, on each occasion, was suggested by the authors to recruit few new T cells.

CDR3 length: 16 amino acids. V was pared by 1 base and J by 0 bases, with 13 bases between. From germline, CDR1 is DFQATT and CDR2 SNEGSKA (reference sequence). From the RT-PCR reads, TCRdb called clonotypes with MiXCR, one entry per CDR3 protein. Of roughly 650,000 distinct CDR3 sequences in the sample, approximately 14% were seen once. This clonotype was counted only a few times. Antigen unknown. The V gene is TRBV20-1, the J gene TRBJ2-1; D perhaps matches TRBD1 (5 bases). The source was PBMCs from blood, collected 11 to 12 days after vaccination. The clonotype comes from a man aged 45-65 years who received an inactivated influenza vaccine. CDR3 nucleotides: TGCAGTGCTAGAGGTTTGGACATCGGCTCCTACAATGAGCAGTTCTTC. Protein: CSARGLDIGSYNEQFF.